This is a list of T cell receptor beta chains from one sample in a study of cytomegalovirus exposure and HLA in healthy donors. Sequencing was performed with immunoSEQ multiplex PCR; in TCRdb, only in-frame clones are kept and a portion is missing. The table lists about 220,000 clones, about 90% of them singletons, with roughly 1% in the top ten. Sequences were obtained from PBMCs. The receptor source for this set is a woman aged 18 to 35 in good health and CMV-seronegative. CDR3s include the opening cysteine and the closing phenylalanine or tryptophan. D genes are given only for firm matches. Not all rows give a size; the values are once, few, many and, for expanded clones, a class.

NA	TRBJ1-2	NA	TRBV27	CASSLSKTGDNYGYTF	TGTGCCAGCAGTTTATCCAAGACAGGCGATAACTATGGCTACACCTTC
NA	TRBJ2-7	NA	TRBV5-4	CASSLGQGVFDEQYF	TGTGCCAGCAGCCTAGGGCAAGGGGTATTCGACGAGCAGTACTTC
NA	TRBJ2-7	NA	TRBV29-1	CSVSVGVYEQYF	TGCAGCGTTTCGGTAGGGGTTTACGAGCAGTACTTC
NA	TRBJ1-1	NA	TRBV30	CAWRYRGGNTEAFF	TGTGCCTGGAGATATCGGGGGGGAAACACTGAAGCTTTCTTT
TRBD2	TRBJ2-7	NA	TRBV7-8	CASSFPGTSGLLEQYF	TGTGCCAGCAGCTTCCCCGGGACTAGCGGCCTCCTCGAGCAGTACTTC
TRBD2	TRBJ2-1	NA	TRBV5-4	CASTVPGLADYNEQFF	TGTGCCAGCACCGTACCCGGACTAGCGGACTACAATGAGCAGTTCTTC
NA	TRBJ2-3	once	TRBV7-2	CASSSLVTMGTQYF	TGTGCCAGCAGCTCCCTAGTCACCATGGGTACGCAGTATTTT
NA	TRBJ1-2	NA	TRBV6-5	CASTPTQGNYGYTF	TGTGCCAGCACTCCTACCCAGGGCAACTATGGCTACACCTTC
NA	TRBJ1-5	once	TRBV5-1	CASSFDGVNQPQHF	TGCGCCAGCAGCTTCGACGGAGTCAATCAGCCCCAGCATTTT
TRBD2	TRBJ2-3	NA	TRBV9	CASSVASGRLDTQYF	TGTGCCAGCAGCGTAGCTAGCGGGAGGCTCGATACGCAGTATTTT
TRBD2	TRBJ2-7	once	TRBV29-1	CSVAPLAGGAYEQYF	TGCAGCGTTGCCCCGCTAGCGGGAGGTGCCTACGAGCAGTACTTC
TRBD1	TRBJ2-7	NA	TRBV6-1	CASTGTGNYEQYF	TGTGCCAGCACCGGGACAGGGAATTACGAGCAGTACTTC